This TCR beta chain derives from a study of blood T cells in healthy people across ages. V lost 4 bases and J lost 4, with 11 bases in between. In germline, CDR1 is DFQATT, CDR2 SNEGSKA (reference sequence). The CDR3 contains 12 residues. Only a few counts were recorded for this clonotype. The antigen is unknown. The second PCR ran about 6 to 12 cycles with a sample-barcoded 5' primer and J-beta primers. Using its own MiXCR run on the 5' RACE reads, TCRdb lists one record per CDR3 protein. Of about 1.8 million distinct CDR3 sequences listed, less than 50% are singletons. Broader study findings: Diversity was higher, and naive CD4+ cells more numerous, in long-lived donors than in aged donors.

Sequenced material: blood. The rearrangement links TRBV20-1 to TRBJ2-7, with D unresolved. The receptor's source is a woman aged 40 to 50 in good health. CDR3 nucleotides: TGCAGTGCTAACGTGGACCTATACGAGCAGTACTTC. Translated: CSANVDLYEQYF.